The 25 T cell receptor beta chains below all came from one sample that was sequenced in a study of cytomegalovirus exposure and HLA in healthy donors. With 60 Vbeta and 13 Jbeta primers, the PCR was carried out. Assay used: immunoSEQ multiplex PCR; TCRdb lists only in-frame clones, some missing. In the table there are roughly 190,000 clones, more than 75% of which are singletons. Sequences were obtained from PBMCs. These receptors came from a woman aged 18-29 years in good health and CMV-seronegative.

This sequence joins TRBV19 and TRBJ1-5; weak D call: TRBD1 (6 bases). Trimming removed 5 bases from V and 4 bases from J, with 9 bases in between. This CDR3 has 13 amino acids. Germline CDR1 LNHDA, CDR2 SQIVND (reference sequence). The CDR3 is CASSGTGNQPQHF. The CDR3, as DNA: TGTGCCAGTAGTGGAACAGGGAATCAGCCCCAGCATTTT. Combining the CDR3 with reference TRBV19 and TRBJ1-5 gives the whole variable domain DGGITQSPKYLFRKEGQNVTLSCEQNLNHDAMYWYRQDPGQGLRLIYYSQIVNDFQKGDIAEGYSVSREKKESFPLTVTSAQKNPTAFYLCASSGTGNQPQHFGDGTRLSIL.

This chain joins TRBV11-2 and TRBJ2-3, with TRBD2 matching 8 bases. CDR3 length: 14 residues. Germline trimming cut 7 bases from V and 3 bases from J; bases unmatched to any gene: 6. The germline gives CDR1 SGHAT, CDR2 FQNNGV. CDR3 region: CASNSGGMTDTQYF. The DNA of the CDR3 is TGTGCCAGCAACTCGGGAGGGATGACAGATACGCAGTATTTT.

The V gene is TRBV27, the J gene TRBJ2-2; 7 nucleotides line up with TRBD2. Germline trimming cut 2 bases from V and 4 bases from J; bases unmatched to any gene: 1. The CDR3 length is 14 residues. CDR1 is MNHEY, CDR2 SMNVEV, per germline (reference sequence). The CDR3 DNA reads TGTGCCAGCAGTTTAATAGCGGGCACCGGGGAGCTGTTTTTT. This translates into CASSLIAGTGELFF.

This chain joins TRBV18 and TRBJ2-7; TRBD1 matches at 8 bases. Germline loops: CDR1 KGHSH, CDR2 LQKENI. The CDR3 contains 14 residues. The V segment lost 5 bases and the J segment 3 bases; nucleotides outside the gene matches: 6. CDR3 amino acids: CASSRAGGSYEQYF. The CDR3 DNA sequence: TGTGCCAGCTCAAGGGCAGGGGGCAGCTACGAGCAGTACTTC.

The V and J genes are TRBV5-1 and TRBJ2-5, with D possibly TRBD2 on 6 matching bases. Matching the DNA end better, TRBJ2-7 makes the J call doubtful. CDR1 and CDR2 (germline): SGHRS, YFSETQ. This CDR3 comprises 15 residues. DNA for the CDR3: TGCGCCAGCAGCTGGGGGGTCGGGCCAACCTACGAGCAGTACTTC. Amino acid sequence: CASSWGVGPTYEQYF.

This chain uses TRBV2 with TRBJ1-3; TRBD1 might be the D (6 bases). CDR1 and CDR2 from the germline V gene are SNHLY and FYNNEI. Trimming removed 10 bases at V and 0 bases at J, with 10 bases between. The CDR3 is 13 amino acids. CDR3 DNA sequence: TGTGCCAACACAGGGTCCTCTGGAAACACCATATATTTT. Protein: CANTGSSGNTIYF.

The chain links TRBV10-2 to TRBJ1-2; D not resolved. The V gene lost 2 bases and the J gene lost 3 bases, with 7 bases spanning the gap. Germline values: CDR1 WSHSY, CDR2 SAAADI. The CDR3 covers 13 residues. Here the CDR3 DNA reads TGCGCCAGCAGTGAGCAGGACTACTATGGCTACACCTTC. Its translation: CASSEQDYYGYTF.

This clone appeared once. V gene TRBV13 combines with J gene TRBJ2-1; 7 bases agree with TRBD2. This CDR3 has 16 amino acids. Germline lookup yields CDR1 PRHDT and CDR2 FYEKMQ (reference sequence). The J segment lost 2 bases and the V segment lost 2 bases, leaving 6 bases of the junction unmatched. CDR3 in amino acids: CASSLKAGRTYNEQFF. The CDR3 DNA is TGTGCCAGCAGCTTAAAAGCGGGAAGGACCTACAATGAGCAGTTCTTC.

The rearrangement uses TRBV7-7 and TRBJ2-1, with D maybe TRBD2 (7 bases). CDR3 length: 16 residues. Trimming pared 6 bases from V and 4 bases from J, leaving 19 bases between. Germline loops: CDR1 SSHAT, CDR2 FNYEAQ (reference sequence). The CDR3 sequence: CASSSLPGGRYNEQFF. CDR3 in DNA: TGTGCCAGCAGTTCTCTACCCGGGGGGCGGTACAATGAGCAGTTCTTC.

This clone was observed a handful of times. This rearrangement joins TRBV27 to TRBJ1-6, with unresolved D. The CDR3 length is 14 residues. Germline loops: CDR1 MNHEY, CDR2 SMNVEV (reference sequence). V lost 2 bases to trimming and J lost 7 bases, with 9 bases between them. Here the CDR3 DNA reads TGTGCCAGCAGTTTACCTGGTCGGAATTCACCCCTCCACTTT. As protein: CASSLPGRNSPLHF.

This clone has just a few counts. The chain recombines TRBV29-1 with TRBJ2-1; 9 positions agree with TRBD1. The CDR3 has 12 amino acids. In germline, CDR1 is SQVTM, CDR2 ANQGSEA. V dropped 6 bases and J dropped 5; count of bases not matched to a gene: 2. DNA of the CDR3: TGCAGCGTGAACAGGGGGCACAATGAGCAGTTCTTC. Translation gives CSVNRGHNEQFF.

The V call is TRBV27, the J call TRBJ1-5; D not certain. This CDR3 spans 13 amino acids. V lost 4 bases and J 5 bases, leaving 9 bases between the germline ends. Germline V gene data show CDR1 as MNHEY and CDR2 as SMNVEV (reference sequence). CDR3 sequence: CASSSPPYQPQHF. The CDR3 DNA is TGTGCCAGCAGTTCCCCCCCCTATCAGCCCCAGCATTTT.

CDR3: CASSLAAGLAGETQYF. CDR3 nucleotide sequence: TGTGCCAGCAGCTTAGCGGCGGGACTAGCGGGAGAGACCCAGTACTTC. The chain is built from TRBV7-6 and TRBJ2-5, with TRBD2 identical over 12 bases. Germline CDR1 SGHVS, CDR2 FNYEAQ. The V gene end was trimmed by 0 bases and the J gene end by 4 bases; junction bases not matched to a gene: 3. CDR3 length: 16 residues.

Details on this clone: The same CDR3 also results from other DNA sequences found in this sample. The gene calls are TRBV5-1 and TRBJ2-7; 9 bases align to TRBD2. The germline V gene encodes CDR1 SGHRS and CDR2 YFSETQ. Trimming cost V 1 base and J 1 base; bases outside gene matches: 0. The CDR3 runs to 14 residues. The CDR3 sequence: CASSLTSGSYEQYF. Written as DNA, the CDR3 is TGCGCCAGCAGCTTGACTAGCGGGTCCTACGAGCAGTACTTC.

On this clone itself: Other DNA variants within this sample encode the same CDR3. CDR3 sequence reads: CASSPRTGDTGELFF. CDR3 DNA sequence: TGTGCCAGCTCACCACGAACAGGGGACACCGGGGAGCTGTTTTTT. The chain recombines TRBV18 with TRBJ2-2, with 7 bases fitting TRBD1. With 1 base clipped from V and 3 bases from J, the junction kept 2 bases outside the gene matches. The germline V gene encodes CDR1 KGHSH and CDR2 LQKENI. CDR3 size: 15 residues.

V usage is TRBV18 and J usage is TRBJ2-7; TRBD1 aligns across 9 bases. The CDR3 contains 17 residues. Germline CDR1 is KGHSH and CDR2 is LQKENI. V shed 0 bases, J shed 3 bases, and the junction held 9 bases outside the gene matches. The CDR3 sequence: CASSPPSVDRGFYEQYF. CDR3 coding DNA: TGTGCCAGCTCACCACCTAGTGTGGACAGGGGATTCTACGAGCAGTACTTC.

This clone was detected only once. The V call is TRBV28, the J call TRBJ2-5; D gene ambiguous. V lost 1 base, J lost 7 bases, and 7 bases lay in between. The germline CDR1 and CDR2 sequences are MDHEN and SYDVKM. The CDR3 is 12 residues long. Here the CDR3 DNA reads TGTGCCAGCAGTTTATCGACGGGGACCCAGTACTTC. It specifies CASSLSTGTQYF. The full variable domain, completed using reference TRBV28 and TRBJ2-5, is DVKVTQSSRYLVKRTGEKVFLECVQDMDHENMFWYRQDPGLGLRLIYFSYDVKMKEKGDIPEGYSVSREKKERFSLILESASTNQTSMYLCASSLSTGTQYFGPGTRLLVL.

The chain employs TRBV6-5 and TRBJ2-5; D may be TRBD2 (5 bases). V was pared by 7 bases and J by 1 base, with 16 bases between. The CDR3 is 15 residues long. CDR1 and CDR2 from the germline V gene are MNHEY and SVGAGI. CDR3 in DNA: TGTGCCAGCAAACGGGGAGAGAATATCCAAGAGACCCAGTACTTC. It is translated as CASKRGENIQETQYF.

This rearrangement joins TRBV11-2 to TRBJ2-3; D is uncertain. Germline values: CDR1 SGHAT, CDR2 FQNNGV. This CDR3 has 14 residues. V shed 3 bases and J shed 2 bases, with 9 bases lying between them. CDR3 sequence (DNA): TGTGCCAGCAGCTTGCGACATATCACAGATACGCAGTATTTT. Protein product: CASSLRHITDTQYF.

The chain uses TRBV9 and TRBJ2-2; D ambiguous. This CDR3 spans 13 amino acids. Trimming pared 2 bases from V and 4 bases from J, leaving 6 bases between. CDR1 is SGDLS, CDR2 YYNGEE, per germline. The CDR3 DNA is TGTGCCAGCAGCGTCACACCCACCGGGGAGCTGTTTTTT. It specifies CASSVTPTGELFF.

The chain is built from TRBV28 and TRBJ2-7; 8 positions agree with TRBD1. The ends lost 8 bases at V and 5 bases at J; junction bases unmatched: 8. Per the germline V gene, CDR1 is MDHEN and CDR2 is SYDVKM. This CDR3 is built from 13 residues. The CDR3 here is CASSQGAGDEQYF. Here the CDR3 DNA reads TGTGCCAGCTCCCAGGGGGCCGGCGACGAGCAGTACTTC.

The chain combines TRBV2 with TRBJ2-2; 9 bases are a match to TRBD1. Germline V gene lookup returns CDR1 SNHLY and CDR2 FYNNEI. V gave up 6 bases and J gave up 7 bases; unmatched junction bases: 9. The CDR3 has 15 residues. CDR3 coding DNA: TGTGCCAGCAGATTTACAGGGGGCGCCGGCGGGGAGCTGTTTTTT. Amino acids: CASRFTGGAGGELFF.

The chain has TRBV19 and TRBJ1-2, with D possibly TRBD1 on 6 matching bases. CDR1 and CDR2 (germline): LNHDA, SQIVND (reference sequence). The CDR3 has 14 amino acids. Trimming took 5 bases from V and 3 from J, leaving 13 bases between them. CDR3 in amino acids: CASSPDSFDYGYTF. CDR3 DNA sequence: TGTGCCAGTAGTCCGGACAGCTTTGACTATGGCTACACCTTC.

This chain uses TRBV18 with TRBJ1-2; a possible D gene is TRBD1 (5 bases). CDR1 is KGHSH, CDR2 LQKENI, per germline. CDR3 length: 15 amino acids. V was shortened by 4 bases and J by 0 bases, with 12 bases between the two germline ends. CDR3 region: CASSRGDGTNYGYTF. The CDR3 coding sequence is TGTGCCAGCTCACGGGGGGACGGAACTAACTATGGCTACACCTTC. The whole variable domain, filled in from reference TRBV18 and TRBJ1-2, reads NAGVMQNPRHLVRRRGQEARLRCSPMKGHSHVYWYRQLPEEGLKFMVYLQKENIIDESGMPKERFSAEFPKEGPSILRIQQVVRGDSAAYFCASSRGDGTNYGYTFGSGTRLTVV.

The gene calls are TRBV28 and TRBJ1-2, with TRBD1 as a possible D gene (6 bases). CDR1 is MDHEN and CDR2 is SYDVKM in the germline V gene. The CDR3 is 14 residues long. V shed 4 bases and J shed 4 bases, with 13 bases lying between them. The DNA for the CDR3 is TGTGCCAGCAGTTCGGCAGGGGAAGGCTATGGCTACACCTTC. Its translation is CASSSAGEGYGYTF.